Reported below is one T cell receptor (beta chain). Its target is unknown. The record originates from a study of CD8+ T cells in alopecia areata. Turning to the study itself: Tofacitinib was taken orally by treated patients, and the dose was 5 to 10 mg twice daily.

Trimming shortened V by 0 bases and J by 1 base, and 5 bases separated the two germline ends. This CDR3 has 14 amino acids. Germline V gives CDR1 MNHEY, CDR2 SVGAGI. Regarding treatment: oral pan-JAK inhibitor, 5-10 mg twice daily. Peripheral blood and lesional scalp punch biopsies came from alopecia areata patients. Findings and caveats of the study: It was observed that many expanded lesional clones persisted in scalp and blood during tofacitinib. Scalp samples also contribute reads from the resident alphabeta T cells found in normal skin.

Extracted from the samples, RNA was reverse transcribed into cDNA to serve as the sequencing template. The assay was immunoSEQ multiplex PCR, and TCRdb's table has in-frame clones only and misses some. The data hold around 110,000 clones, with about four fifths observed a single time. This chain connects TRBV6-5 to TRBJ2-3; D uncertain. This TCR derives from a human donor with alopecia areata. Sequenced material: CD8+ T cells sorted from blood, taken at week 24, from a patient treated with tofacitinib. The CDR3 region is CASSYSIRTDTQYF. The CDR3 bases are TGTGCCAGCAGTTACTCTATCCGCACAGATACGCAGTATTTT.